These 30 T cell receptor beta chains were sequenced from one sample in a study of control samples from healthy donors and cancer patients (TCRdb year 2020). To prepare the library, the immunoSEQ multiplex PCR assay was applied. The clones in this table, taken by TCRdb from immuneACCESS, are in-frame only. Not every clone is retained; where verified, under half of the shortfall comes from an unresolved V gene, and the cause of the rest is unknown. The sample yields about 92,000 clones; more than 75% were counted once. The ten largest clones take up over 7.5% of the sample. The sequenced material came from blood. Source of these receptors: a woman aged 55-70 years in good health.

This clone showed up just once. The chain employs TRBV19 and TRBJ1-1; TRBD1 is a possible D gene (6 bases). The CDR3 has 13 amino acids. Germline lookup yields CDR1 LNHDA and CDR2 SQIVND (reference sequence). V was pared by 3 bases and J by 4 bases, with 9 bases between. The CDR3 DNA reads TGTGCCAGTAGTATCACAGGGAGCACTGAAGCTTTCTTT. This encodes CASSITGSTEAFF.

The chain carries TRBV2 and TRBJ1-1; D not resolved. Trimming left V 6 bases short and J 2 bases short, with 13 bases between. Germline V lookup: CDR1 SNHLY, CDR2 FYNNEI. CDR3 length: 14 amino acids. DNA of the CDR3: TGTGCCAGCAGCGCGCACGGGGTTAACACTGAAGCTTTCTTT. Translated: CASSAHGVNTEAFF.

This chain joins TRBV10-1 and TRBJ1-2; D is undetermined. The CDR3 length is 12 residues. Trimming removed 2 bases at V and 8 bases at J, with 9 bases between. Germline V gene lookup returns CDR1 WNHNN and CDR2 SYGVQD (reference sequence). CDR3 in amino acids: CASSENRAGYTF. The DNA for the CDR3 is TGCGCCAGCAGTGAGAACCGGGCCGGCTACACCTTC.

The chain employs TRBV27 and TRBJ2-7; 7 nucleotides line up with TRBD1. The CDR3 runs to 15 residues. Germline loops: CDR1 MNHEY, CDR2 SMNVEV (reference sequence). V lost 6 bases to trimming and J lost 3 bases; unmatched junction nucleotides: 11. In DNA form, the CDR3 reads TGTGCCAGCAGACTGAGGACAGGACCTATCTACGAGCAGTACTTC. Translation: CASRLRTGPIYEQYF.

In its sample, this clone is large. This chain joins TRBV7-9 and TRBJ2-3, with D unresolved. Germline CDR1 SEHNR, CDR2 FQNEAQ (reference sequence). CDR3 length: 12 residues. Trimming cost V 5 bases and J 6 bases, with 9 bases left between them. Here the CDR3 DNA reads TGTGCCAGCAGCGTATGGCCTGATACGCAGTATTTT. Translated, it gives CASSVWPDTQYF.

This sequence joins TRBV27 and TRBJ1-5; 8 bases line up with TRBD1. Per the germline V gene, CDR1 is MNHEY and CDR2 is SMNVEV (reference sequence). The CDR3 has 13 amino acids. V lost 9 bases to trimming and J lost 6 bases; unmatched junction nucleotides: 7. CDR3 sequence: CASSRQGRQPQHF. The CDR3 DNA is TGTGCCAGTTCCAGACAGGGGCGTCAGCCCCAGCATTTT.

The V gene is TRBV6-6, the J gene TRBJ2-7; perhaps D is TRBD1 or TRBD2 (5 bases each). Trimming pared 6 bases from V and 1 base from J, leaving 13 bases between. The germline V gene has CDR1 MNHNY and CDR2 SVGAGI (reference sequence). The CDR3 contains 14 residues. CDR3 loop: CASSGAGNSYEQYF. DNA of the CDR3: TGTGCCAGCAGCGGGGCAGGGAATTCCTACGAGCAGTACTTC.

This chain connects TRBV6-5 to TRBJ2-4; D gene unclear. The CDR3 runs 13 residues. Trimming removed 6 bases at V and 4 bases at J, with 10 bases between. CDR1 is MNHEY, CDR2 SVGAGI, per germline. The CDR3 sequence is CASRREAKNIQYF. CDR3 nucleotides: TGTGCCAGCAGACGAGAGGCAAAAAACATTCAGTACTTC.

CDR3 sequence (DNA): TGTGCCAGCAGTTCCTACAGGGGGCTAGGAGGCTACACCTTC. Translated, it gives CASSSYRGLGGYTF. This chain connects TRBV28 to TRBJ1-2; 9 nucleotides agree with TRBD1. CDR1 is MDHEN and CDR2 is SYDVKM in the germline V gene. CDR3 length: 14 residues. With V trimmed by 4 bases and J by 8 bases, 8 bases remained unmatched.

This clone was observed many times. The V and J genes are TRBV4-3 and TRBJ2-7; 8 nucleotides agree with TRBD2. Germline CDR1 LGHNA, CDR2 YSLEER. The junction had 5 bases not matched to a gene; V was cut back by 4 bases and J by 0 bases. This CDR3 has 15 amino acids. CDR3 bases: TGCGCCAGCAGCCTGCAGCGGGGGCCCTCCTACGAGCAGTACTTC. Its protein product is CASSLQRGPSYEQYF.

The CDR3 spells CTSSHAGPRWSNQPQHF. Written as DNA, the CDR3 is TGCACCAGCAGCCACGCCGGGCCGCGGTGGAGCAATCAGCCCCAGCATTTT. This chain links TRBV1 with TRBJ1-5. TRBV1 is listed as a pseudogene. The CDR3 sequence is 17 residues long.

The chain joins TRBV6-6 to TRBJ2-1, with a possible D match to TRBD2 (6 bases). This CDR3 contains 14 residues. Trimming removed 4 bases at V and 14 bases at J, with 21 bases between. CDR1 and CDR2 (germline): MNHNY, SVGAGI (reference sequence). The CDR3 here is CASSLPGTGKVEFF. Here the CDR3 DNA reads TGTGCCAGCAGTTTACCCGGGACTGGAAAGGTAGAGTTCTTC.

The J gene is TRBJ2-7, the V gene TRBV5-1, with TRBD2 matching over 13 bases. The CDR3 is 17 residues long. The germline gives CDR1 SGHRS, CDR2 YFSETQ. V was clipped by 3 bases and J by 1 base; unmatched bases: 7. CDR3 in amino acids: CASSSGTSGVGSYEQYF. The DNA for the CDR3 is TGCGCCAGCAGCTCCGGGACTAGCGGGGTGGGATCCTACGAGCAGTACTTC.

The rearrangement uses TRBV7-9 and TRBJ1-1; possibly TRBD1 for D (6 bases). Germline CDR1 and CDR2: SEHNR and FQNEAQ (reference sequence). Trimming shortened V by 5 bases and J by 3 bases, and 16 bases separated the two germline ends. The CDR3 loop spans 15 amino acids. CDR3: CASSPRTARDTEAFF. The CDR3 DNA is TGTGCCAGCAGCCCCCGGACAGCTCGAGACACTGAAGCTTTCTTT.

The CDR3 spells CASGFRDGGLTQYF. The CDR3 nucleotides are TGTGCTAGTGGTTTCAGAGATGGGGGCCTTACGCAGTATTTT. V gene TRBV12-5 combines with J gene TRBJ2-3; a weak D match, TRBD1 (6 bases). Trimming pared 3 bases from V and 8 bases from J, leaving 15 bases between. The CDR3 sequence is 14 residues long. Germline CDR1 LGHNT, CDR2 FRNRAP.

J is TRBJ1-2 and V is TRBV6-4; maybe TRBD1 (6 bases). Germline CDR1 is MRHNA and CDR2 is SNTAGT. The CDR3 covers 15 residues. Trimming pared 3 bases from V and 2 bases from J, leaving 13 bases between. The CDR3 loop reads CASSEDREANYGYTF. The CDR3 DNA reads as TGTGCCAGCAGTGAGGACAGAGAGGCCAACTATGGCTACACCTTC.

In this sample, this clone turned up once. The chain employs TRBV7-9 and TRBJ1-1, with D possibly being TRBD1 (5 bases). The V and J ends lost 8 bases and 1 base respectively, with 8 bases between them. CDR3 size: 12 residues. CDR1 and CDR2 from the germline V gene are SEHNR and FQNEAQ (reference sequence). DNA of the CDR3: TGTGCCAGCGGACAAAGGAACACTGAAGCTTTCTTT. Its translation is CASGQRNTEAFF.

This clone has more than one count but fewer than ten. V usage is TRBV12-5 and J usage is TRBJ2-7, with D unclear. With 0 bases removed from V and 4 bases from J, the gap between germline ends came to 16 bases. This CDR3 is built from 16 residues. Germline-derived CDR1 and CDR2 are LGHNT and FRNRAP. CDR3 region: CASGLVGYASSYEQYF. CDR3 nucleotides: TGTGCTAGTGGTTTGGTAGGGTACGCCTCGTCTTACGAGCAGTACTTC.

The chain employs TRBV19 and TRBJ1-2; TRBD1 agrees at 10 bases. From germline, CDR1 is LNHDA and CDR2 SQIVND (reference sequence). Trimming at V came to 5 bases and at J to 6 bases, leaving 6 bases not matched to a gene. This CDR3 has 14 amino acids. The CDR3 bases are TGTGCCAGTAGTGACAGGGGGCGTGCAGATGGCTACACCTTC. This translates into CASSDRGRADGYTF.

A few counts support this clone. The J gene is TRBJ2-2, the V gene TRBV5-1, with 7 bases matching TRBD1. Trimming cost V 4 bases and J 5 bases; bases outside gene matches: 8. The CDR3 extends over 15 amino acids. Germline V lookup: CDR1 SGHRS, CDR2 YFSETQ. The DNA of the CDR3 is TGCGCCAGCAGCCCGGACAGGAGGCGGACCGGGGAGCTGTTTTTT. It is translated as CASSPDRRRTGELFF.

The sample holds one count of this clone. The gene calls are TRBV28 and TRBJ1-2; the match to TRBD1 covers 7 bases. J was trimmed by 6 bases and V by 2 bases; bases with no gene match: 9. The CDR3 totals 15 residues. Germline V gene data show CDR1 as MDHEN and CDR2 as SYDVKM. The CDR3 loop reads CASSLLGAQGNGYTF. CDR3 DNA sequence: TGTGCCAGCAGTTTACTCGGGGCACAGGGGAATGGCTACACCTTC.

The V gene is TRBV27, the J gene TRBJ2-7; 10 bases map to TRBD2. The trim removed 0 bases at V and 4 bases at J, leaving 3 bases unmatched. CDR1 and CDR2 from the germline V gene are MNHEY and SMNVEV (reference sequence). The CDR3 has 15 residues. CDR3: CASSLSTSGLYEQYF. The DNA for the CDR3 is TGTGCCAGCAGTTTATCGACTAGCGGGTTGTACGAGCAGTACTTC.

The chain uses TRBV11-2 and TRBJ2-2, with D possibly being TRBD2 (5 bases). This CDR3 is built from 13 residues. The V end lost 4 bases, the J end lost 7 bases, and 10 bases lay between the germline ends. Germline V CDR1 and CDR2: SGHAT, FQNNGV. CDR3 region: CASSSHRGGELFF. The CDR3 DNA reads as TGTGCCAGCAGCTCCCATCGGGGCGGGGAGCTGTTTTTT.

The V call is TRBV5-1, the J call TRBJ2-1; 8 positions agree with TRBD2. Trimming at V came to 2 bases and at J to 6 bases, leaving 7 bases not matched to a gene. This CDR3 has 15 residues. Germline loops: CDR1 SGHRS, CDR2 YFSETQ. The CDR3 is CASSFTAGVGNEQFF. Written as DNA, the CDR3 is TGCGCCAGCAGCTTCACAGCGGGGGTGGGCAATGAGCAGTTCTTC.

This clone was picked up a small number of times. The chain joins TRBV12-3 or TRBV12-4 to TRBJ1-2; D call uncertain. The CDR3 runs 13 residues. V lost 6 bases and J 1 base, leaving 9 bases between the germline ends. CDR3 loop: CASSLAINYGYTF. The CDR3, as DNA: TGTGCCAGCAGCCTGGCGATTAACTATGGCTACACCTTC.

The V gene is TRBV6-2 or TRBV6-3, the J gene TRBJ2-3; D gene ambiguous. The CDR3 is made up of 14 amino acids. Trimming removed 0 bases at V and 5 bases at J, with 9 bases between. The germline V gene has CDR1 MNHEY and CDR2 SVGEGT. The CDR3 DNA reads TGTGCCAGCAGTTACTCGAGTCCGAGAGATACGCAGTATTTT. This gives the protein CASSYSSPRDTQYF.

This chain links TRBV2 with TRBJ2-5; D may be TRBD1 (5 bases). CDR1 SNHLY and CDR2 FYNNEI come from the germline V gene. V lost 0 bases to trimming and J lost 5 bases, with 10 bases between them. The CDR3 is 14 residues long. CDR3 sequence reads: CASSEANRRETQYF. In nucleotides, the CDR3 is TGTGCCAGCAGTGAAGCGAACAGGCGGGAGACCCAGTACTTC.

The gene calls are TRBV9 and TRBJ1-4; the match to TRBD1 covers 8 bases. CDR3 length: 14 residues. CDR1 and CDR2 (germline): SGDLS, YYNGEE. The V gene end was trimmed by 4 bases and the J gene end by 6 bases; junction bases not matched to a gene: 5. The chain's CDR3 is CASSRTGLDEKLFF. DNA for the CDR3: TGTGCCAGCAGCCGGACAGGGTTGGATGAAAAACTGTTTTTT.

CDR3 sequence (DNA): TGTGCCAGCAGCTTACCGGGACAGGGAGCCTACGAGCAGTACTTC. Its protein is CASSLPGQGAYEQYF. The rearrangement links TRBV13 to TRBJ2-7, with TRBD1 identical over 9 bases. The germline V gene encodes CDR1 PRHDT and CDR2 FYEKMQ (reference sequence). The length of the CDR3 is 15 residues. Trimming removed 2 bases from V and 2 bases from J; junction bases left unmatched: 4.

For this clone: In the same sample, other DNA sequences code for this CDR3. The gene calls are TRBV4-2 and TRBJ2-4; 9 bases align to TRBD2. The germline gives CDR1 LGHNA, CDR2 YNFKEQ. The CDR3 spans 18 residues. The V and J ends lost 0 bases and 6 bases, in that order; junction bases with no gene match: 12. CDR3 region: CASSQEGSISGSLNIQYF. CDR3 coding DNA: TGTGCCAGCAGCCAAGAAGGGTCGATTAGCGGGAGTTTAAACATTCAGTACTTC.